The 32 T cell receptor beta chains in this list originate from one sample, sequenced in a study of blood T cell repertoires in COVID-19. TCRdb's table, derived via immunoSEQ multiplex PCR, lists solely in-frame clones and lacks some. The table has approximately 220,000 clones, 83% seen once; the top ten hold approximately 4%. Material for sequencing was PBMCs or T cells enriched from blood (not recorded which). These receptors were taken from a woman between 40 and 50 years old who had been exposed to COVID-19.

This clone is a singleton in its sample. V usage is TRBV3-1 (or the pseudogene TRBV3-2) and J usage is TRBJ2-2, with TRBD1 matching over 9 bases. Looked up from germline, CDR1 is LGHDT and CDR2 is YNNKEL (reference sequence). This CDR3 contains 16 residues. V lost 4 bases, J lost 5 bases, and 8 bases stayed unmatched. The CDR3 DNA reads as TGTGCCAGCAGCCCGACAGGGGGTCGAGGAACCGGGGAGCTGTTTTTT. Protein product: CASSPTGGRGTGELFF.

This chain joins TRBV4-2 and TRBJ2-3; 15 nucleotides align to TRBD2. CDR1 and CDR2 (germline): LGHNA, YNFKEQ. Unmatched junction bases numbered 11, after V lost 4 bases and J lost 0 bases. The CDR3 sequence is 20 residues long. The CDR3 loop is CASSPYPVGLAGGSTDTQYF. The CDR3 nucleotides read TGTGCCAGCAGCCCGTATCCGGTAGGACTAGCGGGGGGGAGCACAGATACGCAGTATTTT.

V is TRBV28 and J is TRBJ2-1; unclear D gene. Germline V gives CDR1 MDHEN, CDR2 SYDVKM. The V end lost 8 bases, the J end lost 2 bases, and 19 bases lay between the germline ends. The CDR3 length is 16 residues. For the CDR3, the DNA is TGTGCCAGCTCCATGCCCGCCGCGGAACCCTACAATGAGCAGTTCTTC. This translates into CASSMPAAEPYNEQFF.

This sequence joins TRBV19 and TRBJ2-2; the D is unclear. Per the germline V gene, CDR1 is LNHDA and CDR2 is SQIVND (reference sequence). Trimming left V 5 bases short and J 1 base short, with 5 bases between. The length of the CDR3 is 13 residues. CDR3 protein: CASSQKNTGELFF. CDR3 bases: TGTGCCAGTAGTCAGAAGAACACCGGGGAGCTGTTTTTT.

J is TRBJ2-2 and V is TRBV5-4; TRBD1 is a possible D gene (6 bases). CDR1 is SGHNT and CDR2 is YYREEE in the germline V gene (reference sequence). Deletions cut 7 bases from V and 0 bases from J, with 19 bases between. The CDR3 consists of 17 residues. In DNA form, the CDR3 reads TGTGCCAGCTCACTCCCCCGGGACACCACGAACACCGGGGAGCTGTTTTTT. Amino acids: CASSLPRDTTNTGELFF.

The V call is TRBV14, the J call TRBJ1-1, with D perhaps TRBD1 (6 bases). Germline CDR1 is SGHDN and CDR2 is FVKESK. The CDR3 is made up of 16 amino acids. The ends were cut back, 6 bases at V and 3 bases at J, with 20 bases in the middle. Written as DNA, the CDR3 is TGTGCCAGCAGACGGGTAACAGGGCCGTTATACACTGAAGCTTTCTTT. It encodes CASRRVTGPLYTEAFF.

There are a few counts of this clone. The chain links TRBV7-2 to TRBJ1-5; no clear D. CDR3 size: 16 residues. Germline-derived CDR1 and CDR2 are SGHTA and FQGNSA. The V and J ends lost 1 base and 2 bases respectively, with 12 bases between them. As DNA, the CDR3 is TGTGCCAGCAGCTTAGGCGGTTCTGTGGGCAATCAGCCCCAGCATTTT. Its protein product is CASSLGGSVGNQPQHF.

The J gene is TRBJ1-5, the V gene TRBV29-1; a possible D gene is TRBD1 (5 bases). The CDR3 consists of 13 residues. V shed 5 bases and J shed 4 bases, with 12 bases lying between them. The V gene's germline CDR1 is SQVTM and CDR2 ANQGSEA. The CDR3 DNA sequence: TGCAGCGTTACTGGGCAGGGTAATCAGCCCCAGCATTTT. Amino acid sequence: CSVTGQGNQPQHF.

The rearrangement links TRBV2 to TRBJ1-6, with 9 bases lining up with TRBD1. Germline V gives CDR1 SNHLY, CDR2 FYNNEI. V shed 6 bases, J shed 13 bases, and the junction held 10 bases outside the gene matches. The CDR3 runs 14 residues. This CDR3 is CASRDLGTGFPLHF. The CDR3 bases are TGTGCCAGCAGGGACCTGGGGACAGGGTTCCCCCTCCACTTT.

The chain has TRBV30 and TRBJ2-1, with D possibly matching TRBD1 (5 bases). The CDR3 consists of 13 residues. Trimming left V 1 base short and J 7 bases short, with 11 bases between. Germline V gene lookup returns CDR1 GTSNPN and CDR2 SVGIG (reference sequence). Written as DNA, the CDR3 is TGTGCCTGGAGTGCCCCCAGGGTGAATGAGCAGTTCTTC. The encoded protein is CAWSAPRVNEQFF.

The chain links TRBV5-4 to TRBJ1-1, with 7 bases identical to TRBD1. Looked up from germline, CDR1 is SGHNT and CDR2 is YYREEE (reference sequence). The CDR3 contains 17 residues. V dropped 4 bases and J dropped 5; count of bases not matched to a gene: 17. The CDR3 nucleotides are TGTGCCAGCAGCCACCCCGGGGTAGGGGGCGAGGGGACTGAAGCTTTCTTT. Translated: CASSHPGVGGEGTEAFF.

The CDR3 DNA reads TGTGCCAGCAGTCCTAACCAAAACACCATATATTTT. Translated, it gives CASSPNQNTIYF. This chain links TRBV12-3 or TRBV12-4 with TRBJ1-3, with D unclear. V lost 5 bases, J lost 6 bases, and 8 bases lay in between. The CDR3 consists of 12 residues.

The chain recombines TRBV19 with TRBJ1-2; D call uncertain. The germline gives CDR1 LNHDA, CDR2 SQIVND (reference sequence). V lost 6 bases to trimming and J lost 0 bases, with 14 bases between them. The CDR3 is 15 amino acids. The CDR3 nucleotides are TGTGCCAGTAGACATCGCGGGTTTACTAACTATGGCTACACCTTC. It codes for CASRHRGFTNYGYTF.

The V call is TRBV9, the J call TRBJ1-1; 8 bases fit TRBD1. Germline V lookup: CDR1 SGDLS, CDR2 YYNGEE. The CDR3 has 15 amino acids. With 3 bases clipped from V and 5 bases from J, the junction kept 9 bases outside the gene matches. Here the CDR3 reads CASSATDRGRTEAFF. CDR3 sequence (DNA): TGTGCCAGCAGCGCCACAGACAGGGGTCGGACTGAAGCTTTCTTT.

Only one count was recorded for this clone. V and J are TRBV10-3 and TRBJ2-2, with 10 bases matching TRBD2. The CDR3 consists of 14 residues. Germline V CDR1 and CDR2: ENHRY, SYGVKD. The V gene end was trimmed by 11 bases and the J gene end by 6 bases; junction bases not matched to a gene: 9. CDR3 sequence: CAVASGGVAGELFF. In nucleotides, the CDR3 is TGTGCCGTAGCTAGCGGGGGTGTGGCCGGGGAGCTGTTTTTT.

This chain connects TRBV25-1 to TRBJ2-5; weak D call: TRBD2 (5 bases). This CDR3 contains 14 residues. The germline gives CDR1 MGHDK, CDR2 SYGVNS. V lost 4 bases to trimming and J lost 6 bases, with 15 bases between them. CDR3 sequence reads: CASSGRPAQKTQYF. The CDR3 region has the DNA TGTGCCAGCAGTGGGAGGCCAGCCCAGAAGACCCAGTACTTC.

This rearrangement joins TRBV11-2 to TRBJ1-1, with D possibly being TRBD1 (5 bases). The V end was cut by 3 bases, the J end by 5 bases, with 13 bases between. CDR1 is SGHAT and CDR2 is FQNNGV in the germline V gene. The CDR3 is made up of 14 amino acids. The CDR3 reads CASSFLRGGTEAFF. The CDR3 DNA reads TGTGCCAGCAGCTTTCTGAGGGGAGGAACTGAAGCTTTCTTT.

This sequence joins TRBV4-1 and TRBJ1-2; 11 nucleotides line up with TRBD1. Trimming cost V 3 bases and J 8 bases; bases outside gene matches: 11. The germline CDR1 and CDR2 sequences are MGHRA and YSYEKL. There are 16 residues in the CDR3. The CDR3 region has the DNA TGCGCCAGCAGCCATCTGCCGGGACAGGGGGTGAAGGGCTACACCTTC. It encodes CASSHLPGQGVKGYTF.

This clone has only a few counts. The chain recombines TRBV7-9 with TRBJ1-1; no clear D. Between the trimmed V and J ends, which lost 2 bases and 1 base, there was a span of 11 bases. This CDR3 spans 15 amino acids. CDR1 is SEHNR, CDR2 FQNEAQ, per germline (reference sequence). The chain's CDR3 is CASSLFGGKNTEAFF. The CDR3 bases are TGTGCCAGCAGCTTATTCGGCGGGAAGAACACTGAAGCTTTCTTT.

This clone occurred once. The rearrangement uses TRBV7-3 and TRBJ1-3, with 10 positions matching TRBD1. From germline, CDR1 is SGHTA and CDR2 FQGTGA. Trimming at V came to 5 bases and at J to 0 bases, leaving 7 bases not matched to a gene. The length of the CDR3 is 17 residues. As DNA, the CDR3 is TGTGCCAGCAGCCGGGACAGGGGACCGGACTCTGGAAACACCATATATTTT. Amino acid sequence: CASSRDRGPDSGNTIYF.

This chain uses TRBV11-3 with TRBJ2-5, with TRBD2 matching 8 bases. This CDR3 has 17 amino acids. Germline V gene sequence: CDR1 SGHNT, CDR2 YENEEA. The ends lost 4 bases at V and 5 bases at J; junction bases unmatched: 15. The DNA for the CDR3 is TGTGCCAGCAGCTCCTCATTTAGCGGGGCCCACCGGGAGACCCAGTACTTC. It yields the protein CASSSSFSGAHRETQYF.

This chain joins TRBV19 and TRBJ2-7; 9 bases line up with TRBD1. With V trimmed by 5 bases and J by 2 bases, 4 bases remained unmatched. This CDR3 contains 14 residues. The germline V gene has CDR1 LNHDA and CDR2 SQIVND (reference sequence). Written as DNA, the CDR3 is TGTGCCAGTAGTCCGACAGGGGGTACCTACGAGCAGTACTTC. It is translated as CASSPTGGTYEQYF.

J is TRBJ1-4 and V is TRBV9; D perhaps matches TRBD1 (5 bases). Germline CDR1 SGDLS, CDR2 YYNGEE. CDR3 size: 15 residues. Trimming left V 1 base short and J 5 bases short, with 12 bases between. CDR3 amino acids: CASSVLGTRNEKLFF. The CDR3 coding sequence is TGTGCCAGCAGCGTATTGGGGACTAGAAATGAAAAACTGTTTTTT.

This chain links TRBV27 with TRBJ1-6; D uncertain. The germline V and J ends were trimmed by 2 bases and 12 bases, with 8 bases remaining between them. The CDR3 spans 12 residues. Per germline, CDR1 MNHEY and CDR2 SMNVEV (reference sequence). This chain's CDR3 is CASSLGGKPLHF. For the CDR3, the DNA is TGTGCCAGCAGTTTAGGAGGGAAACCCCTCCACTTT.

The CDR3 sequence is CASSFLGRGEYNEQFF. CDR3 coding DNA: TGTGCCAGCAGCTTCCTCGGACGGGGGGAATACAATGAGCAGTTCTTC. This chain links TRBV11-2 with TRBJ2-1, with TRBD2 matching 7 bases. V trimming: 3 bases; J trimming: 4 bases; junction bases outside the gene matches: 9. Germline V gene lookup returns CDR1 SGHAT and CDR2 FQNNGV. This CDR3 has 16 amino acids.

In DNA, the CDR3 is TGTGCCAGCAGTTTATCGGGCAGCTCTGGAAACACCATATATTTT. Protein: CASSLSGSSGNTIYF. The V and J genes are TRBV27 and TRBJ1-3; D gene ambiguous. Trimming took off 0 bases at V and 0 bases at J, with 6 bases between the two ends. The CDR3 covers 15 residues. Germline V gene sequence: CDR1 MNHEY, CDR2 SMNVEV (reference sequence).

The V and J genes are TRBV5-1 and TRBJ1-2, with 7 bases identical to TRBD1. Germline values: CDR1 SGHRS, CDR2 YFSETQ. The CDR3 loop spans 14 amino acids. Trimming cost V 6 bases and J 0 bases; bases outside gene matches: 5. The CDR3 sequence: CASTRDSANYGYTF. CDR3 DNA sequence: TGCGCCAGCACACGGGACAGCGCTAACTATGGCTACACCTTC.

The chain recombines TRBV18 with TRBJ1-1; TRBD1 might be the D (6 bases). The V end lost 1 base, the J end lost 11 bases, and 17 bases lay between the germline ends. This CDR3 is built from 14 residues. Per the germline V gene, CDR1 is KGHSH and CDR2 is LQKENI. The CDR3 region is CASSPRTVTTGAFF. The CDR3 DNA sequence: TGTGCCAGCTCACCACGGACAGTTACAACTGGGGCTTTCTTT.

This clone was found many times. V gene TRBV5-5 combines with J gene TRBJ1-2; 10 bases are a match to TRBD1. The CDR3 has 14 residues. Germline loops: CDR1 SGHKS, CDR2 YYEKEE (reference sequence). J was trimmed by 6 bases and V by 0 bases; bases with no gene match: 2. DNA for the CDR3: TGTGCCAGCAGCTTGGCCGGGACAGGGGATGGCTACACCTTC. Translated: CASSLAGTGDGYTF.

The genes are TRBV6-6 and TRBJ2-1; maybe TRBD2 (5 bases). CDR1 is MNHNY and CDR2 is SVGAGI in the germline V gene (reference sequence). This CDR3 is built from 16 residues. V lost 3 bases and J lost 6, with 18 bases in between. CDR3 sequence (DNA): TGTGCCAGCAGTTATACGCGCCCGCCGGCGGGCAATGAGCAGTTCTTC. Translating gives CASSYTRPPAGNEQFF.

The chain has TRBV5-1 and TRBJ2-1, with 7 bases aligning to TRBD1. The CDR3 loop spans 16 amino acids. The junction had 9 bases not matched to a gene; V was cut back by 6 bases and J by 0 bases. Germline loops: CDR1 SGHRS, CDR2 YFSETQ. CDR3 protein: CASNPIRGSSYNEQFF. The CDR3 bases are TGCGCCAGCAATCCCATCAGGGGGAGCTCCTACAATGAGCAGTTCTTC.

CDR3 nucleotide sequence: TGTGCCAGTAGTAGGTGGTCGCGAGGGCCTGGGGGCAATCAGCCCCAGCATTTT. This codes for CASSRWSRGPGGNQPQHF. The rearrangement links TRBV19 to TRBJ1-5; D remains unclear. CDR1 and CDR2 (germline): LNHDA, SQIVND (reference sequence). The CDR3 consists of 18 residues. V lost 4 bases to trimming and J lost 2 bases, with 21 bases between them.